This TCR beta chain is from a study of vaccination effects on CD4 cells after COVID-19. ViraFEST used viral peptide pools to expand antigen-specific CD4+ T cells before sequencing. Subsequent to 10 days of culture, CD4+ T cells were isolated. PCR-confirmed SARS-CoV-2 infection occurred in the person between March and December 2020. Wells containing a few million PBMC each were cultured with 9 to 10 IU/ml IL-2 and about 9.7 ug/ml peptides. V was shortened by 5 bases and J by 2 bases, with 13 bases between the two germline ends. The CDR3 covers 14 residues. Germline CDR1 SNHLY, CDR2 FYNNEI. Method: immunoSEQ multiplex PCR; TCRdb's copy keeps in-frame clones and lacks some. In the table there are fewer than 60,000 clones, around 76% of which are singletons. This clone appeared a single time. Antigen: not known.

The TCR was taken from a human donor who had a prior SARS-CoV-2 infection. The chain carries TRBV2 and TRBJ2-7, with D tentatively TRBD1 (5 bases). The specimen comprised CD4+ T cells from PBMCs cultured with HIV peptides, sampled before COVID-19 vaccination. Documented subset: HIV-1 Nef peptide pool negative control/reference culture. Here the CDR3 reads CASSWQGFPYEQYF. The CDR3 DNA sequence: TGTGCCAGCAGTTGGCAGGGTTTCCCCTACGAGCAGTACTTC.